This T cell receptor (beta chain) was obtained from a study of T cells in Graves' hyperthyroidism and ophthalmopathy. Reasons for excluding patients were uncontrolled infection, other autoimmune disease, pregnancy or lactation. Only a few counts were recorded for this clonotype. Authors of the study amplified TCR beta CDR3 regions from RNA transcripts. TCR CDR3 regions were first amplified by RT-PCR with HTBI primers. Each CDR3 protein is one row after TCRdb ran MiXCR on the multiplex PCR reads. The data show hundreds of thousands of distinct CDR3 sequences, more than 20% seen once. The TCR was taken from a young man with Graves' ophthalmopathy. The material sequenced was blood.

This chain's CDR3 is CASSQEGRGGYEQYF. CDR3 bases: TGTGCCAGCAGCCAAGAAGGCAGGGGGGGATACGAGCAGTACTTC. The rearrangement links TRBV4-2 to TRBJ2-7; the D gene could be TRBD1 or TRBD2 (7 bases each). V lost 0 bases, J lost 4 bases, and 13 bases lay in between. This CDR3 spans 15 amino acids. Germline CDR1 LGHNA, CDR2 YNFKEQ.